The T cell receptor beta chain under discussion was sequenced for a study of cytomegalovirus exposure and HLA in healthy donors. Whole-study findings and limits: Other equally common chains were less clonally expanded than HLA-associated TCR beta chains, a later analysis showed. What a later analysis reportedly showed was that an Asian-associated ancestry cluster had fewer N-insertions than the roughly 700-donor mean. About 90% or about 30% of the time was how often most TCR beta V segments were productive, according to an earlier analysis.

The PCR had 60 Vbeta and 13 Jbeta primers. Generated by immunoSEQ multiplex PCR, the TCRdb table keeps only in-frame clones and is missing some. The top ten hold about 0.97% of the sample, which has 110,000 to 150,000 clones, 60% to 80% seen once. A note on this clone: Its antigen is still unknown.

This CDR3 has 14 amino acids. Germline assignment: CDR1 SGHKS and CDR2 YYEKEE (reference sequence). J gave up 6 bases and V 1 base, and 5 bases lay outside the gene matches. This TCR was recovered from a man aged 18-30 years in good health and CMV-seronegative. This chain joins TRBV5-5 and TRBJ1-2; TRBD1 matches 8 bases. Sequences were obtained from PBMCs. This chain's CDR3 is CASSLRGQADGYTF. CDR3 nucleotide sequence: TGTGCCAGCAGCTTGAGGGGACAGGCGGATGGCTACACCTTC.